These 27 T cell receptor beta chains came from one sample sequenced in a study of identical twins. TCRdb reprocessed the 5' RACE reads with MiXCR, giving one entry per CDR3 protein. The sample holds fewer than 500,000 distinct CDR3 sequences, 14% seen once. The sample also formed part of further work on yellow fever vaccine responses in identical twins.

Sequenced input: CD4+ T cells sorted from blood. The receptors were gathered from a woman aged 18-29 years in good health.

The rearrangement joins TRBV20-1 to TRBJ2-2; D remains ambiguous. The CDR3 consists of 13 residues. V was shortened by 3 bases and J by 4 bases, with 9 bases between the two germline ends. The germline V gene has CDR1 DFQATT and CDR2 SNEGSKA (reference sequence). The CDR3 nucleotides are TGCAGTGCTAGGATATCTAGCACCGGGGAGCTGTTTTTT. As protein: CSARISSTGELFF.

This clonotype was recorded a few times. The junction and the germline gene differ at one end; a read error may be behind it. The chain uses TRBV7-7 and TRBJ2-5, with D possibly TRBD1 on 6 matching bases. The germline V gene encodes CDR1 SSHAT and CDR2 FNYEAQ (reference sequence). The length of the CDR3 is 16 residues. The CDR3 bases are TGTGCTAGCAGCTTAGGGTCCGGCAGGGGCCCAGAGACCCAGTACTTC. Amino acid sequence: CASSLGSGRGPETQYF.

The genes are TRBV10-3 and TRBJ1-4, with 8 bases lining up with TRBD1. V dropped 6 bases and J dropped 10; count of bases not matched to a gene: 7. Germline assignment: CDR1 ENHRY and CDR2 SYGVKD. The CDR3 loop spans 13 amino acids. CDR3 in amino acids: CAISGTGGSKLFF. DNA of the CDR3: TGTGCCATCAGCGGGACAGGTGGTTCAAAACTGTTTTTT.

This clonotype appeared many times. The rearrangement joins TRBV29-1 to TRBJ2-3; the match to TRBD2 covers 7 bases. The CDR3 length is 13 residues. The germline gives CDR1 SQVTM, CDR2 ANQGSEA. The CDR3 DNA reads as TGCAGTTGGGGGGGGGGTTTTTCAGATACGCAGTATTTT. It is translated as CSWGGGFSDTQYF.

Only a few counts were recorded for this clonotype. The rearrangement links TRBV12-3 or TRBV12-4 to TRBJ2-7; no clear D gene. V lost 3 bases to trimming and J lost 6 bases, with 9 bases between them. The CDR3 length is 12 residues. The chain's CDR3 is CASSLQSGEQYF. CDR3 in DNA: TGTGCCAGCAGTTTGCAATCGGGCGAGCAGTACTTC.

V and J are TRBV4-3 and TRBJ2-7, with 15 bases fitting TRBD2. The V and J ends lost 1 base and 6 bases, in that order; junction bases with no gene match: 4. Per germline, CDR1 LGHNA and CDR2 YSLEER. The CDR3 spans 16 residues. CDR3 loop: CASSQGTSGRALEQYF. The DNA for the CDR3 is TGCGCCAGCAGCCAAGGGACTAGCGGGAGGGCCCTCGAGCAGTACTTC.

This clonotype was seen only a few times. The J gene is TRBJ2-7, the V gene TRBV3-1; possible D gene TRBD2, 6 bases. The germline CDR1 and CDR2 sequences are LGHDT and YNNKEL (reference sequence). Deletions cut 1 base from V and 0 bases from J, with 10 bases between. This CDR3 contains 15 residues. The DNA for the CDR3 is TGTGCCAGCAGCCAAGGTCCCGGGGGCTCCTACGAGCAGTACTTC. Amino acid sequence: CASSQGPGGSYEQYF.

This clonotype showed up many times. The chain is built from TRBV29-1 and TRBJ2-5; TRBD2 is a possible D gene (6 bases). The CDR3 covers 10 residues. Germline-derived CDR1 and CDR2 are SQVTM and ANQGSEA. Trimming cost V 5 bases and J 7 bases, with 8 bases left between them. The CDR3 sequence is CSVLGGTQYF. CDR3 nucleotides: TGCAGCGTTCTCGGGGGGACCCAGTACTTC.

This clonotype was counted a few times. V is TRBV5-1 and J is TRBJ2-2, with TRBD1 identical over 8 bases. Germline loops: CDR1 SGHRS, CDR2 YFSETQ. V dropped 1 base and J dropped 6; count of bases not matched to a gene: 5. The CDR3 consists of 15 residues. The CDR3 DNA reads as TGCGCCAGCAGCTTGCAGGGGGCAGTCTCCGGGGAGCTGTTTTTT. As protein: CASSLQGAVSGELFF.

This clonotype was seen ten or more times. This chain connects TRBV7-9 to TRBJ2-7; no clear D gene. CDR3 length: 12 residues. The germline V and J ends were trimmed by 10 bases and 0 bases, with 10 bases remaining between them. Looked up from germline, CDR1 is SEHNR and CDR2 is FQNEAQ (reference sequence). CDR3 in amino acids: CATKQLSYEQYF. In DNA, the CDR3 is TGTGCCACCAAACAGCTCTCCTACGAGCAGTACTTC.

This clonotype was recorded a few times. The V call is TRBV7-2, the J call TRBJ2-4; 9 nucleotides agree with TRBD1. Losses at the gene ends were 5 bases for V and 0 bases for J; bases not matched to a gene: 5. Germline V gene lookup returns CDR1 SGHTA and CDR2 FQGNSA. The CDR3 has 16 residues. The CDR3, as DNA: TGTGCCAGCAGCCCGGGGACAGGGCTAGCCAAAAACATTCAGTACTTC. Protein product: CASSPGTGLAKNIQYF. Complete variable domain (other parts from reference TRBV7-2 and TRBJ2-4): GAGVSQSPSNKVTEKGKDVELRCDPISGHTALYWYRQSLGQGLEFLIYFQGNSAPDKSGLPSDRFSAERTGGSVSTLTIQRTQQEDSAVYLCASSPGTGLAKNIQYFGAGTRLSVL.

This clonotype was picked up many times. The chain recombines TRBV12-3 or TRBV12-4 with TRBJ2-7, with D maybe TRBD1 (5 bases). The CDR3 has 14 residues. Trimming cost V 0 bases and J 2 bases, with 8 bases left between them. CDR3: CASSLARAAYEQYF. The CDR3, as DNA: TGTGCCAGCAGTTTAGCCAGGGCCGCCTACGAGCAGTACTTC.

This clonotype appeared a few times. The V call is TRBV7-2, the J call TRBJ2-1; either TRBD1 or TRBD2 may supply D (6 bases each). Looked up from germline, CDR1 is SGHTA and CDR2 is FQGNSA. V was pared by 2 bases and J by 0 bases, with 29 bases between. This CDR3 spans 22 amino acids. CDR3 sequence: CASSLFGFGGPNLRSSYNEQFF. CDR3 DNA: TGTGCCAGCAGCTTATTCGGGTTCGGGGGCCCCAATCTTAGGAGCTCCTACAATGAGCAGTTCTTC.

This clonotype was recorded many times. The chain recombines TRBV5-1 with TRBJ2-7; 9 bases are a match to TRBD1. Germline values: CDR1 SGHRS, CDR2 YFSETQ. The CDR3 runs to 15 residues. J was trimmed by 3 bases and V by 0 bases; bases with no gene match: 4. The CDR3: CASSLGGTGNYEQYF. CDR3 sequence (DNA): TGCGCCAGCAGCTTGGGGGGGACAGGGAACTACGAGCAGTACTTC.

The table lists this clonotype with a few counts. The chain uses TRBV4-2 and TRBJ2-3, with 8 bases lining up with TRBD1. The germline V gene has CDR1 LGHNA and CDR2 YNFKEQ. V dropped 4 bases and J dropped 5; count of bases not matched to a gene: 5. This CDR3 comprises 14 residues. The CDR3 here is CASSPADREDTQYF. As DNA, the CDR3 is TGTGCCAGCAGCCCCGCGGACAGGGAAGATACGCAGTATTTT.

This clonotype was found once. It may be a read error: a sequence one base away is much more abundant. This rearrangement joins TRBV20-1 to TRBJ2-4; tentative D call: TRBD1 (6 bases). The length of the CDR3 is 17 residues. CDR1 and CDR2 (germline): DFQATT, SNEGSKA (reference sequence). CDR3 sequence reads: CCARTDSLGVAKNIQYF. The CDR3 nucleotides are TGCTGTGCTAGGACGGACAGTTTGGGGGTAGCCAAAAACATTCAGTACTTC.

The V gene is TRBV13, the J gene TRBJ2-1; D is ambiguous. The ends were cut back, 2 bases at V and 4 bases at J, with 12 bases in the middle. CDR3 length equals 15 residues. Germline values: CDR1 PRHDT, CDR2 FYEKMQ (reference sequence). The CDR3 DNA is TGTGCCAGCAGCTTAAGATTTCACGGATACAATGAGCAGTTCTTC. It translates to CASSLRFHGYNEQFF.

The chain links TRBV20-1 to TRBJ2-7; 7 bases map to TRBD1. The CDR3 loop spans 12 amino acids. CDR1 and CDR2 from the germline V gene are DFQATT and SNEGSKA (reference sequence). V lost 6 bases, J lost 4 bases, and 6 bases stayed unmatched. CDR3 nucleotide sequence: TGCAGTGCCGAGGGGGCTAAGTACGAGCAGTACTTC. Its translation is CSAEGAKYEQYF.

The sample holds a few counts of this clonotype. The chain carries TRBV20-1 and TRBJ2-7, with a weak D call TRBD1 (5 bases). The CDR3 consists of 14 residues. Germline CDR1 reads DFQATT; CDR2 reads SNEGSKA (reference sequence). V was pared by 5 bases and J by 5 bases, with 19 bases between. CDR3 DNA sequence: TGCAGTGCTGGGCTGGCGCAGGGTGGTAACGAGCAGTACTTC. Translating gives CSAGLAQGGNEQYF.

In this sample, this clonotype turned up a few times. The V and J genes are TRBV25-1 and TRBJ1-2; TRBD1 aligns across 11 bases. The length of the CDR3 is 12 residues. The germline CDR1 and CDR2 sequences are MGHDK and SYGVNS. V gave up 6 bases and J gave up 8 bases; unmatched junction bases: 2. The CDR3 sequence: CASRGQGVGYTF. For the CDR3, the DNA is TGTGCCAGCAGGGGACAGGGGGTAGGCTACACCTTC.

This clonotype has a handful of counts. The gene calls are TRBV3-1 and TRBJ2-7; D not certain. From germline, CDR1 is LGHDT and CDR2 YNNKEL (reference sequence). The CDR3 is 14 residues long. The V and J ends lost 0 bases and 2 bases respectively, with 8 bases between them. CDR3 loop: CASSQERRTYEQYF. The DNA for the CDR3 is TGTGCCAGCAGCCAAGAGCGCAGGACCTACGAGCAGTACTTC.

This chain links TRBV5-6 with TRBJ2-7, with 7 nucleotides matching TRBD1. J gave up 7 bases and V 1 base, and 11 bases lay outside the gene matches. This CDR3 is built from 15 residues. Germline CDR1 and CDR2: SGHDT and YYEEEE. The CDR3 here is CASSLRQGFPREQYF. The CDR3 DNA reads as TGTGCCAGCAGCTTGAGACAGGGTTTCCCGCGGGAGCAGTACTTC.

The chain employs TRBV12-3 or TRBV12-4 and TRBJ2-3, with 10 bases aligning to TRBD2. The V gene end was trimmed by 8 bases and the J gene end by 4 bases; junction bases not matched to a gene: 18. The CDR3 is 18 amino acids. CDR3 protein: CASGQGVRAGTSADTQYF. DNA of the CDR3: TGTGCCAGCGGCCAAGGCGTAAGAGCCGGGACTAGCGCAGATACGCAGTATTTT.

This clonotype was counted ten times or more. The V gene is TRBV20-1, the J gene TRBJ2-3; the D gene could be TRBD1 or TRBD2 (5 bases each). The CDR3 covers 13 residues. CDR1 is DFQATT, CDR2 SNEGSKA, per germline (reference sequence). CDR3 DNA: TGCAGCGTGGTGGGGGACAGCACAGATACGCAGTATTTT. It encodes CSVVGDSTDTQYF.

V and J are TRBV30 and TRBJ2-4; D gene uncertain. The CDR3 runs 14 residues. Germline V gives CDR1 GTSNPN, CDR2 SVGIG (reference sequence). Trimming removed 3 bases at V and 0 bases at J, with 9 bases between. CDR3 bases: TGTGCCTGGAGCCCGCAGCTAGCCAAAAACATTCAGTACTTC. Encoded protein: CAWSPQLAKNIQYF.

The CDR3 DNA follows: TGCAGTGCCAGGCCCGCGGACGGGAGCTATGGCTACACCTTC. The encoded protein is CSARPADGSYGYTF. The rearrangement joins TRBV20-1 to TRBJ1-2; D unresolved. This CDR3 has 14 residues. Trimming removed 6 bases at V and 4 bases at J, with 18 bases between. Germline V lookup: CDR1 DFQATT, CDR2 SNEGSKA (reference sequence).

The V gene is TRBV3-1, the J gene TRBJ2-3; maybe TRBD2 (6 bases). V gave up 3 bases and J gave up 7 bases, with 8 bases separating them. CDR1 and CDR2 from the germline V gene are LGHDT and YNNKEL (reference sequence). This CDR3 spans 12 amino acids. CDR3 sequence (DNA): TGTGCCAGCAGCCAGGGACTGCATACGCAGTATTTT. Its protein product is CASSQGLHTQYF.